The 4 T cell receptor beta chains below all came from one sample that was sequenced in a study of regulatory T cells in long-lasting Graves disease. Construction of the TCR beta libraries employed iRepertoire HTBI primers in conjunction with Arm-PCR of CDR3 regions. TCRdb processed the multiplex PCR reads anew with MiXCR; each CDR3 protein has one entry. Of hundreds of thousands of distinct CDR3 sequences in the sample, about 30% were seen once. Time point indicated: persistent/refractory GD, antithyroid drugs over 5 years with positive TRAb. RNA isolated from PBMCs was used to make the TCR library. The material sequenced was peripheral blood mononuclear cells (PBMCs), taken when the disease was refractory, from a patient treated with antithyroid drugs. These receptors all stem from a female donor with Graves disease.

The sample holds one count of this clonotype. This chain connects TRBV14 to TRBJ1-1; D is unclear. The germline V gene encodes CDR1 SGHDN and CDR2 FVKESK. The CDR3 extends over 16 amino acids. Between the trimmed V and J ends, which lost 0 bases and 0 bases, there was a span of 11 bases. CDR3 residues: CASSQELPTLNTEAFF. DNA for the CDR3: TGTGCCAGCAGCCAAGAGCTGCCGACACTGAACACTGAAGCTTTCTTT.

V is TRBV6-1 and J is TRBJ2-5, with D unclear. Germline CDR1 and CDR2: MNHNS and SASEGT. The CDR3 runs 13 residues. With 4 bases removed from V and 0 bases from J, the gap between germline ends came to 6 bases. The CDR3 sequence: CASSATYQETQYF. CDR3 DNA sequence: TGTGCCAGCAGTGCTACGTACCAAGAGACCCAGTACTTC.

The chain has TRBV27 and TRBJ2-6, with 9 nucleotides matching TRBD1. The CDR3 consists of 20 residues. With V trimmed by 2 bases and J by 3 bases, 14 bases remained unmatched. In germline, CDR1 is MNHEY, CDR2 SMNVEV (reference sequence). In DNA form, the CDR3 reads TGTGCCAGCAGTTTAGTCGGACGAACAGGGGGCGCGTTTGGGGCCAACGTCCTGACTTTC. It translates to CASSLVGRTGGAFGANVLTF.

There are a few counts of this clonotype. This sequence joins TRBV12-3 or TRBV12-4 and TRBJ2-7; 8 nucleotides align to TRBD1. This CDR3 has 15 residues. V lost 2 bases to trimming and J lost 1 base; unmatched junction nucleotides: 4. The CDR3 DNA is TGTGCCAGCAGTTTATTCCAGGGGGCTTCCTACGAGCAGTACTTC. As protein: CASSLFQGASYEQYF.